This entry concerns a single TCR beta chain. Here immunoSEQ multiplex PCR was the method, and the copy in TCRdb shows in-frame clones only, minus some. The sample shows 140,000 to 150,000 clones, roughly nine tenths of them seen only once. The data were obtained in a study of T cell responses to AZD1222 COVID-19 vaccine. The material was peripheral blood, obtained 28 days after the second AZD1222 dose. The origin of this receptor is an adult who received the AZD1222 COVID-19 vaccine.

In DNA form, the CDR3 reads TGTGCCAGCAGACAGAACACTGAAGCTTTCTTT. Its protein is CASRQNTEAFF. The rearrangement uses TRBV28 and TRBJ1-1; D gene unclear. Trimming stripped 6 bases from V and 1 base from J, with 3 bases between. The CDR3 runs to 11 residues. The germline gives CDR1 MDHEN, CDR2 SYDVKM.